The 3 T cell receptor beta chains listed next were all sequenced from one sample in a study of T cell repertoires in cytomegalovirus infection. A single record per CDR3 protein comes from TCRdb applying MiXCR to the reads. The sample has 250,000 or so distinct CDR3 sequences; 15% to 20% are singletons. The sample taken for sequencing was CD8+ T cells from PBMCs. All receptors derive from a human donor in good health (CMV status not recorded). Some clones in this sample may be carry-over from other donors' samples.

The J gene is TRBJ1-5, the V gene TRBV2; the match to TRBD1 covers 9 bases. CDR3 length: 18 amino acids. V was pared by 4 bases and J by 6 bases, with 16 bases of the junction left unmatched. Per the germline V gene, CDR1 is SNHLY and CDR2 is FYNNEI. CDR3 amino acids: CASSGTGVVPVGSQPQHF. CDR3 nucleotide sequence: TGTGCCAGCAGTGGGACAGGGGTTGTACCGGTAGGCAGTCAGCCCCAGCATTTT.

The sample holds many counts of this clonotype. The CDR3 sequence is CSGGQGNYEQYF. The DNA of the CDR3 is TGCAGCGGGGGACAGGGGAACTACGAGCAGTACTTC. V and J are TRBV29-1 and TRBJ2-7; 10 bases fit TRBD1. After removal of 7 bases from V and 3 bases from J, the junction contained 3 bases not matched to a gene. There are 12 residues in the CDR3. CDR1 is SQVTM, CDR2 ANQGSEA, per germline.

This clonotype was detected ten times or more. The chain employs TRBV7-8 and TRBJ2-2; D is ambiguous. The CDR3 has 15 residues. Germline V gene lookup returns CDR1 SGHVS and CDR2 FQNEAQ. Trimming stripped 4 bases from V and 6 bases from J, with 15 bases between. Here the CDR3 DNA reads TGTGCCAGCAGCTCCTCGGCTAGTTCGTCCGGGGAGCTGTTTTTT. Residues: CASSSSASSSGELFF.